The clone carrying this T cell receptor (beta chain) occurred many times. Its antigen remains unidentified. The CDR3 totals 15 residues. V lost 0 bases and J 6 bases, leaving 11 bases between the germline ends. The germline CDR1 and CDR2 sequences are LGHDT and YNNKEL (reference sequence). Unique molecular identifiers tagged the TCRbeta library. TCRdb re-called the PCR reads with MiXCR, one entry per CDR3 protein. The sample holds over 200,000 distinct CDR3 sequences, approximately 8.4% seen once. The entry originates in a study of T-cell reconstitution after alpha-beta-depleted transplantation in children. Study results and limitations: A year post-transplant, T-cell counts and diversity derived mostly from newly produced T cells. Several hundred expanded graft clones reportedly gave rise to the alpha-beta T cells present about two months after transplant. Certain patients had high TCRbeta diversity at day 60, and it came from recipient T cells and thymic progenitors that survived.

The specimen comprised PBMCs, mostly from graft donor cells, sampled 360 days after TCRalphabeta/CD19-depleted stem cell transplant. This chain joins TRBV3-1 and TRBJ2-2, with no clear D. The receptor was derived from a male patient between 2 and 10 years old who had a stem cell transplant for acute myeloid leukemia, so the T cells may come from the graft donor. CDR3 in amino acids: CASSQDFSVAGELFF. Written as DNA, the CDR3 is TGTGCCAGCAGCCAAGATTTCTCGGTGGCCGGGGAGCTGTTTTTT. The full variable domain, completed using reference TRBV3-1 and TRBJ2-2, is DTAVSQTPKYLVTQMGNDKSIKCEQNLGHDTMYWYKQDSKKFLKIMFSYNNKELIINETVPNRFSPKSPDKAHLNLHINSLELGDSAVYFCASSQDFSVAGELFFGEGSRLTVL.